This T cell receptor beta chain derives from a study of glioma-infiltrating T cells after dendritic cell vaccination. V shed 4 bases and J 5 bases; nucleotides not matched to a gene: 5. Per the germline V gene, CDR1 is MGHDK and CDR2 is SYGVNS. The CDR3 contains 15 residues. Indicated time point: after dendritic cell vaccination, including at tumor progression/relapse. Clones were read by immunoSEQ multiplex PCR, and TCRdb kept only the in-frame ones, dropping some. This sample has 90,000 to 95,000 clones, with roughly four fifths found just once. The V gene is TRBV25-1, the J gene TRBJ2-2; TRBD1 aligns across 9 bases. Sequencing was performed on blood, taken after dendritic cell vaccination. This TCR came from a human donor with glioblastoma. CDR3 amino acids: CASSADRGKTGELFF. CDR3 DNA sequence: TGTGCCAGCAGTGCGGACAGGGGTAAAACCGGGGAGCTGTTTTTT.